This record concerns one T cell receptor beta chain sequence. Its antigen is not identified. In the PCR, 60 Vbeta and 13 Jbeta primers were used. Assay used: immunoSEQ multiplex PCR; TCRdb lists only in-frame clones, some missing. The profile shows some 120,000 clones, 75% to 85% of them singletons. This record belongs to a study of cytomegalovirus exposure and HLA in healthy donors. Study-wide background: As released early, the data held 75 million to 90 million unique TCRs from HLA-typed donors. General observations from the study: When analyzed later, a missense DCLRE1C variant was found to be linked to TCR beta V- and J-gene trimming. Reports state that TCR beta sequences accurately predicted most subjects' HLA-A and HLA-B alleles. It is likely that the observed cluster of highly shared sequence variants was a sequencing artifact.

The sequencing sample was made of PBMCs. This TCR was recovered from a man aged 25-45 years in good health and CMV-seropositive.

The CDR3 sequence: CASSQGFGDPGGYEQYF. In DNA form, the CDR3 reads TGTGCCAGCAGCCAGGGCTTTGGGGACCCGGGGGGCTACGAGCAGTACTTC. The rearrangement links TRBV7-9 to TRBJ2-7; 7 bases align to TRBD2. There are 17 residues in the CDR3. Germline CDR1 is SEHNR and CDR2 is FQNEAQ (reference sequence). V was pared by 5 bases and J by 3 bases, with 16 bases of the junction left unmatched.